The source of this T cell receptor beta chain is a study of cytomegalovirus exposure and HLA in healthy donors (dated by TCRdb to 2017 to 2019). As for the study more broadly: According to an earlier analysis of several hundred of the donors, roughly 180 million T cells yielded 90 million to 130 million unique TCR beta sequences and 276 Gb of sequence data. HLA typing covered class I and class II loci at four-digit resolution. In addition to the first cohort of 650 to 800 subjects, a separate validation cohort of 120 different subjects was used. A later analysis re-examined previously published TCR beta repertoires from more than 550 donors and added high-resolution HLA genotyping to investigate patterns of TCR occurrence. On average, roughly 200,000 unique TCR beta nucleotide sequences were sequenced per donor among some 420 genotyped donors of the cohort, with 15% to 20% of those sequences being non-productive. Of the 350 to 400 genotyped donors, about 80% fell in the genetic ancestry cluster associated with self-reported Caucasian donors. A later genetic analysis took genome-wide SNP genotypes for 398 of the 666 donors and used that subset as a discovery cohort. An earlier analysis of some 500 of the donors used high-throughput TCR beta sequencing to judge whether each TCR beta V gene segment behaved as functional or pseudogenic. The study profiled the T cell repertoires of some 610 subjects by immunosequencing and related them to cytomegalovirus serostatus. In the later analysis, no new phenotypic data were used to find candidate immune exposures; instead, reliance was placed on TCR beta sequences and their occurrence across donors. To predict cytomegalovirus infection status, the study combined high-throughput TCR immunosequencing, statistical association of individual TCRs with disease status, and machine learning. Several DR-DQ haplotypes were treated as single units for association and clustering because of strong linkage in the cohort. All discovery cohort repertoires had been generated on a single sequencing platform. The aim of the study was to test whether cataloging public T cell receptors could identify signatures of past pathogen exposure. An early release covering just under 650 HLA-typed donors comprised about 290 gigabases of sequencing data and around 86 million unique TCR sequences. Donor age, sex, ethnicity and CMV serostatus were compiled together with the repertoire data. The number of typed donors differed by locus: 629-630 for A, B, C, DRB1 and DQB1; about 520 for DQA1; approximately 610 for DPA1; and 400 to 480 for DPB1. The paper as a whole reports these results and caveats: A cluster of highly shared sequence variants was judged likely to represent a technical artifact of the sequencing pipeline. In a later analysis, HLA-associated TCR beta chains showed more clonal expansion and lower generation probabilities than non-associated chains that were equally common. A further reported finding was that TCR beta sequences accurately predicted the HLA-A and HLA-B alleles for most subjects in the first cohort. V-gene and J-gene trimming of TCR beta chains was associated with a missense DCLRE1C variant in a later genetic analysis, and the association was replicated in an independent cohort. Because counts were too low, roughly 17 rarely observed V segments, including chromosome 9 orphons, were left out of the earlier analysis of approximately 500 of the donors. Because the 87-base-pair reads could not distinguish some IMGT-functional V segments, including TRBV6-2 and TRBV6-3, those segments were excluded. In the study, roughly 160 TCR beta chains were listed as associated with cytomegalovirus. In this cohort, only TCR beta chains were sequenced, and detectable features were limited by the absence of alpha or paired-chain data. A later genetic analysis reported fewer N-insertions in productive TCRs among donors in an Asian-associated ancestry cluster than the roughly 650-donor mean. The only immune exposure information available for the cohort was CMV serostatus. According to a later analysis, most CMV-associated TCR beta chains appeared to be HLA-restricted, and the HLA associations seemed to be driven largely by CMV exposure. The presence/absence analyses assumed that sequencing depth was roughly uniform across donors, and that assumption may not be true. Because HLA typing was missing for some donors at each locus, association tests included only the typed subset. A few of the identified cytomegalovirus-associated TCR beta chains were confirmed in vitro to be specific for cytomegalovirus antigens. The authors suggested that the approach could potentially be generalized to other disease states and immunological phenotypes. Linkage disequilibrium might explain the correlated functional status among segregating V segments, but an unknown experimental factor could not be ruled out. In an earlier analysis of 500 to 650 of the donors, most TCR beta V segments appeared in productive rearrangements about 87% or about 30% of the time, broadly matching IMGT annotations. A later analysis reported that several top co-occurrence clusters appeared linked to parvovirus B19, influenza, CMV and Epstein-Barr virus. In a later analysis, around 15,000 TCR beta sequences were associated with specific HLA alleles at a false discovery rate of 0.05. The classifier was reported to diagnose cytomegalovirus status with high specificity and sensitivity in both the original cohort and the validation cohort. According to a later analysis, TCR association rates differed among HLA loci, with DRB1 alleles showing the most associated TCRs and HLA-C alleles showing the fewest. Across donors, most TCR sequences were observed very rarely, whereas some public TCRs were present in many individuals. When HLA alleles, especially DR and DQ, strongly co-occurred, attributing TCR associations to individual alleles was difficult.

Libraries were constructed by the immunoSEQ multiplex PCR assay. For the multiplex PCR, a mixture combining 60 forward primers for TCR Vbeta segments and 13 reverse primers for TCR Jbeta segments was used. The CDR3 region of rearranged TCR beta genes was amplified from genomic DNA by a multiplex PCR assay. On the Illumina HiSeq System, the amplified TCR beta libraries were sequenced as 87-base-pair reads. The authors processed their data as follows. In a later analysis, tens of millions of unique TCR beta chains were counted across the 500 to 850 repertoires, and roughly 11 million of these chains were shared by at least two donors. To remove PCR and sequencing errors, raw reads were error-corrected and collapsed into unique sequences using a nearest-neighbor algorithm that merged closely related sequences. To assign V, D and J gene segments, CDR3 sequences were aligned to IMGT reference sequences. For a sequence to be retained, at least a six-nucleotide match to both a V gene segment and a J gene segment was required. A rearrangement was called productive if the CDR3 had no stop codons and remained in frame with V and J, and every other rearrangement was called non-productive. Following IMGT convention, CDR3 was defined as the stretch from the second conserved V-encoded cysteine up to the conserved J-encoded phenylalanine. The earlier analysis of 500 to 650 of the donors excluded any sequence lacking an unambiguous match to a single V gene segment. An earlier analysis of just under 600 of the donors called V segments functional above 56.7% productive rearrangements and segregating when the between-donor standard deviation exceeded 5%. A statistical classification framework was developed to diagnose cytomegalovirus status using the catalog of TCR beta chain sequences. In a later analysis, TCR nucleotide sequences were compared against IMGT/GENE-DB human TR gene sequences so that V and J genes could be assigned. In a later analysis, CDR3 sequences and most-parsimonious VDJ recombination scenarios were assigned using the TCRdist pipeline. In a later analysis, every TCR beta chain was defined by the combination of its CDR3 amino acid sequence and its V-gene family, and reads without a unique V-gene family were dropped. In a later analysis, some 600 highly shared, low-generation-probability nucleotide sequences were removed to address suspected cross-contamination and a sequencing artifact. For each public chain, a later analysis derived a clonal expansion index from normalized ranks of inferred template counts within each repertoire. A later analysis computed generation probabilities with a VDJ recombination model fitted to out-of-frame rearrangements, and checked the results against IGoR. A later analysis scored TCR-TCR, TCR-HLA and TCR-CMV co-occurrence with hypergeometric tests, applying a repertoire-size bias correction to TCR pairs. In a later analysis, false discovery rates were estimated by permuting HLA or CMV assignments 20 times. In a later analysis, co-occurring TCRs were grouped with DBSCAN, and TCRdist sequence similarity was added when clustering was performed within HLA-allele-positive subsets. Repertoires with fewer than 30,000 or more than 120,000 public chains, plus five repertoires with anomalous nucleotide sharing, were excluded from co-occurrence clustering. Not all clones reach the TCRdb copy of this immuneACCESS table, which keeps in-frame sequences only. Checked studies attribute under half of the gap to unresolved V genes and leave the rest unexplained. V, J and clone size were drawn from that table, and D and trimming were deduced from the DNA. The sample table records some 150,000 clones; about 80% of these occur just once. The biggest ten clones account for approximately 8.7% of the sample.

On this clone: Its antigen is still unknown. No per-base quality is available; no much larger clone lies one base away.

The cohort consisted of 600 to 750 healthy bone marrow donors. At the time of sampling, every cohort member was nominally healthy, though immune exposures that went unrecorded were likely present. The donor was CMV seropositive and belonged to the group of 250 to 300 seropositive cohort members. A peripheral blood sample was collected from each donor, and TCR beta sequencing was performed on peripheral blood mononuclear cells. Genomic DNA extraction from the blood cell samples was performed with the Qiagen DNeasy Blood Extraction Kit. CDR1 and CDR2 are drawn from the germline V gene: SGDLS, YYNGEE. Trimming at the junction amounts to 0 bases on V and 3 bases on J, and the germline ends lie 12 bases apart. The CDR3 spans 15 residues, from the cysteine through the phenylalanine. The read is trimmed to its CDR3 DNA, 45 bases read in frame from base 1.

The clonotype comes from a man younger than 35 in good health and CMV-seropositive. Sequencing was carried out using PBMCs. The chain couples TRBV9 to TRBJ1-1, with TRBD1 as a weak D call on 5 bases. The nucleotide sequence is TGTGCCAGCAGCGTAGACGGGAGAGGGGACACTGAAGCTTTCTTT. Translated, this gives CASSVDGRGDTEAFF.